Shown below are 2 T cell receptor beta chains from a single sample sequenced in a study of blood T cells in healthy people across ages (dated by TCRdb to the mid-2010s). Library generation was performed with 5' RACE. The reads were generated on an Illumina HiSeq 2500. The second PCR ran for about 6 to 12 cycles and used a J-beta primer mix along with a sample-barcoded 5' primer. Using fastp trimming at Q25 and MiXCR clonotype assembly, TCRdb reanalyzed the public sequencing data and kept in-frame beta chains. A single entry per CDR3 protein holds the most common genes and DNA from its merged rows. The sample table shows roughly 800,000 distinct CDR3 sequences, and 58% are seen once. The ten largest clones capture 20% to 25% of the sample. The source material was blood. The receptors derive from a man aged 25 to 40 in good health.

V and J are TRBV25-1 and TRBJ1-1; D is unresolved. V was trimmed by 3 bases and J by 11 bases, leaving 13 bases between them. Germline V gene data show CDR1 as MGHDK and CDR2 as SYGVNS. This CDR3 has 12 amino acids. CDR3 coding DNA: TGTGCCAGCAGTGACCAAGGCCGAGGGGCTTTCTTT. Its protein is CASSDQGRGAFF.

The CDR3 region has the DNA TGCAGCCTAAACCCCCCAGGGCTAAGGGCCACTAACTATGGCTACACCTTC. Encoded protein: CSLNPPGLRATNYGYTF. This chain links TRBV20-1 with TRBJ1-2, with D possibly matching TRBD1 (5 bases). The germline gives CDR1 DFQATT, CDR2 SNEGSKA (reference sequence). The CDR3 consists of 17 residues.